The 19 T cell receptor beta chains in this list originate from one sample, sequenced in a study of blood T cell repertoires in COVID-19. Assay: immunoSEQ multiplex PCR; the TCRdb copy retains only in-frame clones and omits some. Of 67,000 or so clones in the sample, about 80% were seen once. Sequenced input: peripheral blood. Source of these receptors: a woman between 65 and 79 years old with acute or convalescent COVID-19.

The chain links TRBV7-2 to TRBJ2-2; 13 bases are shared with TRBD2. This CDR3 contains 15 residues. Germline V gives CDR1 SGHTA, CDR2 FQGNSA. V was clipped by 6 bases and J by 6 bases; unmatched bases: 4. The DNA for the CDR3 is TGTGCCAGCAGACCGGGACTAGCGGGACCCGGGGAGCTGTTTTTT. Translation gives CASRPGLAGPGELFF.

This clone turned up a few times. The rearrangement joins TRBV6-5 to TRBJ2-4, with TRBD2 as a possible D gene (5 bases). The CDR3 contains 15 residues. Trimming left V 4 bases short and J 1 base short, with 11 bases between. In germline, CDR1 is MNHEY, CDR2 SVGAGI. The CDR3 region is CASSSTPGAKNIQYF. The CDR3 nucleotides are TGTGCCAGCAGTTCGACGCCGGGGGCCAAAAACATTCAGTACTTC.

The V call is TRBV28, the J call TRBJ2-2, with 11 bases that match TRBD2. The CDR3 extends over 16 amino acids. Germline assignment: CDR1 MDHEN and CDR2 SYDVKM. V shed 6 bases, J shed 6 bases, and the junction held 9 bases outside the gene matches. The CDR3 here is CASSPGGSGRAGELFF. The CDR3 nucleotides read TGTGCCAGCAGCCCCGGTGGTAGCGGGAGGGCCGGGGAGCTGTTTTTT.

This chain links TRBV7-2 with TRBJ1-6; TRBD1 might be the D (6 bases). The CDR3 spans 16 residues. The germline gives CDR1 SGHTA, CDR2 FQGNSA. V lost 3 bases and J 7 bases, leaving 16 bases between the germline ends. The CDR3, as DNA: TGTGCCAGCAGCTTCAGGGGCCCCGGGGTCAATTCACCCCTCCACTTT. Protein: CASSFRGPGVNSPLHF.

Details on this clone: Other DNA sequences in the same sample also yield this CDR3. The rearrangement joins TRBV19 to TRBJ2-7; the D gene is possibly TRBD1 (5 bases). This CDR3 contains 14 residues. V gave up 0 bases and J gave up 3 bases, with 9 bases separating them. Germline CDR1 reads LNHDA; CDR2 reads SQIVND (reference sequence). CDR3 sequence reads: CASSIDSGRYEQYF. Written as DNA, the CDR3 is TGTGCCAGTAGTATAGATTCAGGGCGCTACGAGCAGTACTTC.

This clone was counted once. V and J are TRBV7-2 and TRBJ2-1; 7 nucleotides agree with TRBD2. The J segment lost 4 bases and the V segment lost 1 base, leaving 7 bases of the junction unmatched. Germline CDR1 and CDR2: SGHTA and FQGNSA. The CDR3 consists of 16 residues. CDR3 in amino acids: CASSLVPAGKYNEQFF. The CDR3 DNA follows: TGTGCCAGCAGCTTAGTGCCAGCGGGGAAATACAATGAGCAGTTCTTC.

This chain joins TRBV5-1 and TRBJ1-4; the D is unclear. Trimming cost V 2 bases and J 4 bases, with 6 bases left between them. The CDR3 totals 13 residues. The germline V gene has CDR1 SGHRS and CDR2 YFSETQ. The CDR3 DNA follows: TGCGCCAGCAGCTTTGGCCTTAATGAAAAACTGTTTTTT. The encoded protein is CASSFGLNEKLFF. The whole variable domain, remainder taken from reference TRBV5-1 and TRBJ1-4, is KAGVTQTPRYLIKTRGQQVTLSCSPISGHRSVSWYQQTPGQGLQFLFEYFSETQRNKGNFPGRFSGRQFSNSRSEMNVSTLELGDSALYLCASSFGLNEKLFFGSGTQLSVL.

This clone is a singleton in its sample. The rearrangement joins TRBV6-6 to TRBJ2-5; 8 nucleotides align to TRBD2. Germline lookup yields CDR1 MNHNY and CDR2 SVGAGI (reference sequence). The CDR3 spans 15 residues. Unmatched junction bases numbered 8, after V lost 8 bases and J lost 0 bases. CDR3 coding DNA: TGTGCCAGCCATCGACTAGCGATAAACCAAGAGACCCAGTACTTC. Encoded protein: CASHRLAINQETQYF.

The rearrangement uses TRBV4-3 and TRBJ1-5; D is unresolved. Germline CDR1 reads LGHNA; CDR2 reads YSLEER. The CDR3 consists of 15 residues. V lost 2 bases and J 0 bases, leaving 8 bases between the germline ends. CDR3 residues: CASSQIHNSNQPQHF. The CDR3 DNA follows: TGCGCCAGCAGCCAAATACATAATAGCAATCAGCCCCAGCATTTT.

This sequence joins TRBV5-1 and TRBJ1-4; 7 bases align to TRBD1. The CDR3 is made up of 15 amino acids. CDR1 and CDR2 (germline): SGHRS, YFSETQ. With V trimmed by 4 bases and J by 1 base, 4 bases remained unmatched. The CDR3 is CASSANRGTNEKLFF. The CDR3 coding sequence is TGCGCCAGCAGCGCCAACAGGGGAACTAATGAAAAACTGTTTTTT.

This clone was recorded once. V usage is TRBV18 and J usage is TRBJ2-7; D might be TRBD1 (6 bases). Per germline, CDR1 KGHSH and CDR2 LQKENI. The CDR3 has 14 residues. Trimming left V 3 bases short and J 9 bases short, with 18 bases between. CDR3 amino acids: CASSPLGQNYVQYF. DNA of the CDR3: TGTGCCAGCTCACCTCTCGGACAGAATTATGTGCAGTACTTC.

The CDR3 sequence: CASSTPGAASSQYF. The CDR3 coding sequence is TGTGCCAGTAGTACGCCGGGAGCCGCTTCGTCGCAGTACTTC. The V and J genes are TRBV19 and TRBJ2-7; possibly TRBD2 for D (6 bases). This CDR3 has 14 amino acids. V was shortened by 4 bases and J by 9 bases, with 19 bases between the two germline ends. The V gene's germline CDR1 is LNHDA and CDR2 SQIVND (reference sequence).

This rearrangement joins TRBV14 to TRBJ2-7, with D unclear. V shed 4 bases and J shed 0 bases, with 13 bases lying between them. The CDR3 loop spans 15 amino acids. Germline V gives CDR1 SGHDN, CDR2 FVKESK. The CDR3 DNA sequence: TGTGCCAGCAGCCCCCTGGAGACTTCCTCCTACGAGCAGTACTTC. Translating it yields CASSPLETSSYEQYF.

This clone was found a few times. V is TRBV9 and J is TRBJ2-7; TRBD1 matches at 7 bases. The junction had 6 bases not matched to a gene; V was cut back by 1 base and J by 5 bases. The V gene's germline CDR1 is SGDLS and CDR2 YYNGEE. The CDR3 loop spans 14 amino acids. The CDR3 sequence: CASSVTGVGDEQYF. In DNA, the CDR3 is TGTGCCAGCAGCGTAACAGGGGTAGGCGACGAGCAGTACTTC.

The chain joins TRBV5-8 to TRBJ1-1, with TRBD1 as a possible D gene (6 bases). The length of the CDR3 is 16 residues. With 0 bases removed from V and 14 bases from J, the gap between germline ends came to 26 bases. From germline, CDR1 is SGHTS and CDR2 YDEGEE. CDR3 in DNA: TGTGCCAGCAGCTTGGGGTATGCGGGGGCCACCGGGGGTAACTTCTTT. This translates into CASSLGYAGATGGNFF.

V is TRBV7-2 and J is TRBJ2-1, with TRBD2 as a possible D gene (5 bases). Germline-derived CDR1 and CDR2 are SGHTA and FQGNSA. The CDR3 is 14 amino acids. V lost 6 bases, J lost 1 base, and 10 bases lay in between. CDR3 in DNA: TGTGCCAGCAGTGGATTAGCGTCCTACAATGAGCAGTTCTTC. Translated: CASSGLASYNEQFF.

V usage is TRBV25-1 and J usage is TRBJ2-3; the match to TRBD2 covers 8 bases. V shed 4 bases and J 3 bases; nucleotides not matched to a gene: 6. CDR1 is MGHDK, CDR2 SYGVNS, per germline. There are 15 residues in the CDR3. CDR3 DNA: TGTGCCAGCAGTGTCAGCGGGGGAGCTACAGATACGCAGTATTTT. Translated: CASSVSGGATDTQYF.

This chain uses TRBV19 with TRBJ1-5; the match to TRBD1 covers 7 bases. Germline V gene lookup returns CDR1 LNHDA and CDR2 SQIVND (reference sequence). V trimming: 3 bases; J trimming: 3 bases; junction bases outside the gene matches: 11. This CDR3 region has 17 residues. The CDR3 is CASSIGPGGGPNQPQHF. CDR3 nucleotide sequence: TGTGCCAGTAGTATCGGTCCCGGAGGGGGCCCCAATCAGCCCCAGCATTTT.

This chain's CDR3 is CASSALRGSSYNEQFF. The CDR3 bases are TGTGCCAGCAGCGCCCTTCGGGGGAGCTCCTACAATGAGCAGTTCTTC. The rearrangement uses TRBV9 and TRBJ2-1, with D possibly TRBD2 on 6 matching bases. This CDR3 is 16 amino acids long. Deletions cut 3 bases from V and 0 bases from J, with 13 bases between. Germline V CDR1 and CDR2: SGDLS, YYNGEE.